This T cell receptor beta chain appears in the sequencing data of a study of T cells expressing NK-cell markers. Turning to the study itself: Sorted T-cell subsets CD3+CD56+NKG2C+, CD3+CD56+NKG2C- and CD3+CD56-NKG2C+ were TCR beta-sequenced.

Remarks on this clonotype: Its antigen remains unidentified.

This CDR3 has 18 amino acids. Germline V gene lookup returns CDR1 KGHDR and CDR2 SFDVKD. From the 5' RACE reads, TCRdb lists one entry per CDR3 protein and no DNA. The sample totals about 460,000 distinct CDR3 sequences. Points from the study as a whole: Of the CD8+ T cells in about 6 donors, roughly 1.0-7.0% belonged to dominant NKG2C+ clonotypes.

The receptor comes from a woman aged 45 to 65 in good health. The chain links TRBV24-1 to TRBJ2-1; TCRdb's D gene call, TRBD2, goes unchecked for lack of DNA. The specimen was blood T cells: a sorted CD56 or NKG2C T cell subset, CD4+ or CD8+ T cells, or bulk PBMC T cells (not recorded which). The CDR3 region is CATSDPTAREGSYNEQFF.